Following are 3 T cell receptor beta chains from one sample sequenced in a study of control samples from healthy donors and cancer patients. TCRdb's copy holds only in-frame clones and misses some; the assay was immunoSEQ multiplex PCR. Altogether some 67,000 clones are present, 80% to 90% being singletons, with the ten largest covering roughly 2.4%. Sequenced sample: PBMCs. Receptors were obtained from a woman between 45 and 65 years old with head and neck cancer.

The chain recombines TRBV7-2 with TRBJ1-2, with a possible D match to TRBD1 (6 bases). Trimming cost V 5 bases and J 11 bases, with 18 bases left between them. CDR3 length: 13 amino acids. The V gene's germline CDR1 is SGHTA and CDR2 FQGNSA. CDR3 residues: CASSTQQGQLYTF. In nucleotides, the CDR3 is TGTGCCAGCAGCACCCAACAGGGTCAACTATACACCTTC.

About this clone itself: Its ends do not fully match the called genes, so a read error is possible. The rearrangement joins TRBV11-2 to TRBJ1-2; D perhaps matches TRBD1 (5 bases). CDR1 is SGHAT and CDR2 is FQNNGV in the germline V gene. This CDR3 is 12 amino acids long. The DNA of the CDR3 is TGTGCCGGCAGCTTAGAAGGGGCGGGCTACACCTTC. The encoded protein is CAGSLEGAGYTF.

This chain joins TRBV9 and TRBJ2-3, with 8 bases lining up with TRBD1. The CDR3 is 16 residues long. V lost 0 bases and J lost 2; bases outside the gene matches: 5. Germline CDR1 and CDR2: SGDLS and YYNGEE. The CDR3 loop is CASSVVGQGSTDTQYF. CDR3 nucleotide sequence: TGTGCCAGCAGCGTAGTAGGACAGGGATCCACAGATACGCAGTATTTT.